This is a list of T cell receptor beta chains from one sample in a study of CD8 T cells in Susac syndrome. TCRdb reprocessed the immunoSEQ multiplex PCR reads via MiXCR and lists one record per CDR3 protein. Of approximately 150,000 distinct CDR3 sequences listed, roughly nine tenths were seen once; the top ten hold under 0.085%. The sequencing input was CD4+ T cells from PBMCs. The origin of the receptors is a human donor in good health. CDR3s include the opening cysteine and the closing phenylalanine or tryptophan. A D gene is named only where the DNA matches it firmly. Rows give clone size only sometimes, using once, few, many, or a class for an expanded clone.

TRBD1 | TRBJ2-7 | NA | TRBV7-6 | TGTGCCAGCAGCTACCGGGACAGCTCCTACGAGCAGTACTTC | CASSYRDSSYEQYF
NA | TRBJ2-5 | NA | TRBV12-3/TRBV12-4 | TGTGCCAGCACCGTTGCTTTCAGAACCCAGTACTTC | CASTVAFRTQYF
NA | TRBJ2-3 | NA | TRBV28 | TGTGCCAGCATGGAGGGGGCGCCCCCCGATACGCAGTATTTT | CASMEGAPPDTQYF
TRBD1 | TRBJ1-1 | NA | TRBV19 | TGTGCCAGTAGCACTGACAGGGGGAACACTGAAGCTTTCTTT | CASSTDRGNTEAFF
TRBD1 | TRBJ1-2 | NA | TRBV7-2 | TGTGCCAGCAGCCAGGTTCAGGGGGAAGATGGCTACACCTTC | CASSQVQGEDGYTF
TRBD1 | TRBJ1-5 | NA | TRBV12-3/TRBV12-4 | TGTGCCAGCACCGACAGGGGAAAGGGGGGGAGGCCCCAGCATTTT | CASTDRGKGGRPQHF
NA | TRBJ2-2 | NA | TRBV5-4 | TGTGCCAGCAGCTTAGACGGAACCTCCCGGGGCACCGGGGAGCTGTTTTTT | CASSLDGTSRGTGELFF
NA | TRBJ2-5 | NA | TRBV5-1 | TGCGCCAGCAGCTTGGACAGCCGCGTAGAGACCCAGTACTTC | CASSLDSRVETQYF
NA | TRBJ2-2 | NA | TRBV5-1 | TGCGCCAGCAGCTTAAGAAGGCCCCTCAGCACCACCGGGGAGCTGTTTTTT | CASSLRRPLSTTGELFF
NA | TRBJ2-1 | NA | TRBV7-2 | TGTGCCAGCAGCTTAGGGGGGGAGCAGTTCTTC | CASSLGGEQFF
NA | TRBJ1-1 | once | TRBV14 | TGTGCCAGCAGCCAAGAGGCGACAGGATCGGGGAACACTGAAGCTTTCTTT | CASSQEATGSGNTEAFF
TRBD2 | TRBJ2-1 | NA | TRBV5-6 | TGTGCCAGCAGCGGTATCACCGGGACTAGCGGGATGAATGAGCAGTTCTTC | CASSGITGTSGMNEQFF
NA | TRBJ2-1 | NA | TRBV7-7 | TGTGCCAGTGGGGGAGGATCCTACAATGAGCAGTTCTTC | CASGGGSYNEQFF